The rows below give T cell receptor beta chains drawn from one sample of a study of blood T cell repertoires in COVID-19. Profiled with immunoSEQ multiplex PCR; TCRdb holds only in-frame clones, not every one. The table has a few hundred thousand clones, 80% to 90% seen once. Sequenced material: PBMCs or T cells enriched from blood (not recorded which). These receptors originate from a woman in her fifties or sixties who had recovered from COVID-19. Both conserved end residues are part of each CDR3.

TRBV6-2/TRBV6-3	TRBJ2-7	CASSLREFNEQYF
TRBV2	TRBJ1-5	CASSQSWGLGNQPQHF
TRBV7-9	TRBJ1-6	CASSPLTTGRNSPLHF
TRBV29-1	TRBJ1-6	CSVSGGGGSPLHF
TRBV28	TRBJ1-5	CAIPSGDNDQPQHF
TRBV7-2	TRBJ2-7	CASSLWTSSNGLEQYF
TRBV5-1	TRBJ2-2	CASSLEGLHVNTGELFF
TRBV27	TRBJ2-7	CAGTEGRHYSYEQYF
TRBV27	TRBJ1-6	CASSLFGWAGGSSYNSPLHF
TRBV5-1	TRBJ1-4	CASSLGTGVEKLFF
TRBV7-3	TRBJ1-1	CASSLSGAPEAFF
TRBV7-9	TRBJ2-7	CASSGAGTRVYEQYF
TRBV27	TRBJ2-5	CASSHGGSGVETQYF
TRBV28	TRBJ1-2	CASSPGQGFYGYTF
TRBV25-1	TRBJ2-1	CASSAWRGEQFF
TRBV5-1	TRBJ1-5	CASSLGTGIYSNQPQHF
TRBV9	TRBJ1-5	CASSITGDSNQPQHF